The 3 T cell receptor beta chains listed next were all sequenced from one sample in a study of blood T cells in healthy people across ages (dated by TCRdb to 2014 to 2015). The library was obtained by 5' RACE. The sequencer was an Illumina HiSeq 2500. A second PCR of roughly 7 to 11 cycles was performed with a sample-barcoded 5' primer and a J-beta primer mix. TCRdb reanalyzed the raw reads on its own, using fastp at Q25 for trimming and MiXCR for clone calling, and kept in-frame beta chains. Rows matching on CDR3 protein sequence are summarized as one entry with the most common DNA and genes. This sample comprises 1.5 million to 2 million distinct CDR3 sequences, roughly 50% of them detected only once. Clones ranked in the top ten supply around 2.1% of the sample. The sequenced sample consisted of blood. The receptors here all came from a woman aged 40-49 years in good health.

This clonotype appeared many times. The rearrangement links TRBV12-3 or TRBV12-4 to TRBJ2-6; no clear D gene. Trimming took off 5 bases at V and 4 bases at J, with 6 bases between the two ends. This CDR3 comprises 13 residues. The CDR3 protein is CASSPGGANVLTF. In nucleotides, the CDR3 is TGTGCCAGCAGTCCCGGAGGGGCCAACGTCCTGACTTTC.

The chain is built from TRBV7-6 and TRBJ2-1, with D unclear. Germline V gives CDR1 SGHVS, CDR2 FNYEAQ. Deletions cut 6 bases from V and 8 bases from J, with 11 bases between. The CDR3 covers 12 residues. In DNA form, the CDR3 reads TGTGCCAGCAGACTAAACGGAGATGAGCAGTTCTTC. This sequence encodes CASRLNGDEQFF. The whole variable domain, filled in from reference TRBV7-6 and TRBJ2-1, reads GAGVSQSPRYKVTKRGQDVALRCDPISGHVSLYWYRQALGQGPEFLTYFNYEAQQDKSGLPNDRFSAERPEGSISTLTIQRTEQRDSAMYRCASRLNGDEQFFGPGTRLTVL.

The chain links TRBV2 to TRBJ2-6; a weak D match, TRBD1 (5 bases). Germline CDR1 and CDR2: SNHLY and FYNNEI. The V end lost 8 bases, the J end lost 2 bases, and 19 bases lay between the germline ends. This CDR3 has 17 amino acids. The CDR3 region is CASALDTRRPGANVLTF. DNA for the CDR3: TGTGCCAGCGCTCTGGACACCCGAAGGCCTGGGGCCAACGTCCTGACTTTC.